These T cell receptor beta chains were read from a single sample in a study of cytomegalovirus exposure and HLA in healthy donors. Sequencing was performed with immunoSEQ multiplex PCR; in TCRdb, only in-frame clones are kept and a portion is missing. The data hold around 60,000 clones, with about 88% observed a single time. The sample was PBMCs. The receptors stem from a man younger than 35 in good health and CMV-seronegative. The CDR3 runs from the conserved cysteine through the conserved F or W. Each record gives: J gene, V gene, clone size, CDR3 protein. Clone size is shown for a subset of rows, as once, few, many or a class of expanded clone.

TRBJ2-5,TRBV28,-,CASSTRSVETQYF
TRBJ2-1,TRBV4-1,-,CASSGFQGAENEQFF
TRBJ2-7,TRBV4-1,-,CASSQGTLSDPREQYF
TRBJ2-3,TRBV5-1,-,CASSPIAGVTDTQYF
TRBJ2-5,TRBV9,-,CASSVGVGGRQETQYF
TRBJ2-7,TRBV13,-,CASSLSPGLAGISSYEQYF
TRBJ1-1,TRBV6-5,-,CASSQVEAFF
TRBJ1-4,TRBV28,-,CASRGQPNEKLFF
TRBJ2-5,TRBV27,once,CASGWTGQETQYF
TRBJ2-5,TRBV4-3,-,CASSQDFGALQETQYF
TRBJ2-3,TRBV19,-,CASSLTGTPKMITDTQYF
TRBJ2-3,TRBV4-1,-,CASSPSLAGSTDTQYF
TRBJ1-2,TRBV18,-,CASSPAGTGAYGYTF
TRBJ2-7,TRBV5-1,-,CASSRTGGTHEQYF
TRBJ2-1,TRBV5-1,-,CASSSTSGRYNEQFF
TRBJ2-5,TRBV7-2,-,CASSFAGEETQYF
TRBJ2-3,TRBV4-1,-,CASSQEAGALASTDTQYF
TRBJ2-5,TRBV11-2,-,CASSPPWGREGSVTQYF
TRBJ1-1,TRBV19,-,CASSSWTANTEAFF
TRBJ1-2,TRBV29-1,-,CSTGGGQGYGYTF
TRBJ2-7,TRBV2,-,CAGHGLSYEQYF
TRBJ2-5,TRBV5-4,-,CASSLEMDRETQYF
TRBJ2-7,TRBV10-3,-,CAISPLSGSFSYEQYF
TRBJ1-1,TRBV10-3,-,CAISGQGPERTFF
TRBJ2-2,TRBV9,-,CASSVVGGNTGELFF
TRBJ2-5,TRBV27,-,CASSTLTALAVGGETQYF
TRBJ1-1,TRBV27,-,CASSVLRDRGPTEAFF
TRBJ2-7,TRBV5-1,-,CASSPGGTNSYEQYF
TRBJ2-1,TRBV9,-,CASSAFPSDPRFEQFF